This TCR beta chain comes out of a study of cytomegalovirus exposure and HLA in healthy donors. Assay: immunoSEQ multiplex PCR; the TCRdb copy retains only in-frame clones and omits some. The top ten clones hold 0.37% of a sample with under 300,000 clones, roughly 89% of them seen once. As regards this clone: Antigen: not known.

General study points: Altogether, some 170 TCR beta chains were recorded as cytomegalovirus-associated.

The CDR3 has 15 residues. Between the trimmed V and J ends, which lost 5 bases and 2 bases, there was a span of 12 bases. CDR1 is SGHAT, CDR2 FQNNGV, per germline. The chain uses TRBV11-2 and TRBJ2-2, with a weak D call TRBD2 (5 bases). Input material: PBMCs. The receptor's source is a woman between 18 and 29 years old in good health and CMV-seronegative. DNA for the CDR3: TGTGCCAGCAGCAGTAGCGAGGGAAACACCGGGGAGCTGTTTTTT. It codes for CASSSSEGNTGELFF.